This TCR beta chain came from a study of OX40 agonist ivuxolimab in advanced cancers. About the research overall: Patients received the agonistic anti-OX40 (CD134) antibody ivuxolimab. Each patient was given ivuxolimab into a vein every 2 weeks, at 0.01 to 10 mg/kg.

On this clone itself: As yet, its antigen is unknown.

The method was immunoSEQ multiplex PCR; TCRdb's version includes in-frame clones alone and lacks a portion of them. The repertoire holds around 130,000 clones, 85% to 95% seen once, with 0.15% to 0.17% in the top ten. Patients had blood sampled at baseline and again on cycle 4 day 1 and cycle 7 day 1. Notes on the study in general: Antigen specificity remained undetermined for the expanded peripheral T cells.

This CDR3 has 15 residues. Germline V gene lookup returns CDR1 SEHNR and CDR2 FQNEAQ (reference sequence). V shed 6 bases and J 7 bases; nucleotides not matched to a gene: 9. Sequences were derived from CD4+ or CD8+ T cells sorted from blood, sampled in a trial of the OX40 agonist ivuxolimab. This receptor was obtained from an adult with an advanced solid tumor such as melanoma, head and neck, liver or kidney cancer. The rearrangement uses TRBV7-9 and TRBJ1-6; 7 bases align to TRBD1. The CDR3 is CASSERGTVNSPLHF. In DNA, the CDR3 is TGTGCCAGCAGTGAGCGCGGGACAGTCAATTCACCCCTCCACTTT.